Described below is a single TCR beta chain sequence and its context. These data originate in a study of blood T cell repertoires in COVID-19. Study-wide background: The United States, Italy and Spain were the sources of the acute and convalescent COVID-19 samples. T cells, B-cell-depleted T cells, or PBMCs supplied cDNA or gDNA.

The authors' processing: Estimation of nucleated cell counts was performed using reference gene primer amplification. Produced via immunoSEQ multiplex PCR; TCRdb's table is partial and in-frame only. That table furnishes V, J and clone size, whereas the DNA furnished D and trimming. This sample has 93,000 or so clones; around 82% occur once, and the top ten carry over 10%. Germline-derived CDR1 and CDR2 are SGHTA and FQGNSA. CDR3 length equals 14 residues. J lost 4 bases, V lost 4 bases, and 4 bases had no gene match. The sequence was obtained from a human donor in a cohort sampled during active or convalescent COVID-19. The sequenced material came from peripheral blood. The chain joins TRBV7-2 to TRBJ1-5; 7 positions agree with TRBD1. For the CDR3, the DNA is TGTGCCAGCAGCTGGAACAGGGGAAATCAGCCCCAGCATTTT. Translated, it gives CASSWNRGNQPQHF.